This T cell receptor beta chain was captured in a study of blood T cells in healthy people across ages. General study findings and limits: Unknown donor CMV status possibly confounded expanded clonotype changes. Fewer expanded clones and more diversity marked long-lived versus aged donors. Unsorted PBMCs prevented conclusive naive versus antigen-experienced comparison.

Deletions cut 0 bases from V and 0 bases from J, with 5 bases between. Germline V gives CDR1 SGHDN, CDR2 FVKESK. The CDR3 is made up of 14 amino acids. The authors ran a second PCR of 7 to 11 cycles using a sample-barcoded 5' primer and a J-beta primer mix. Using its own MiXCR run on the 5' RACE reads, TCRdb lists one record per CDR3 protein. Of some 1.8 million distinct CDR3 sequences listed, approximately 39% are singletons. This clonotype was seen many times. Its antigen is not identified. Sequencing was done on a sample of blood. This chain links TRBV14 with TRBJ2-5; D gene ambiguous. This TCR derives from a human donor in good health. CDR3 protein: CASSQDLYQETQYF. Here the CDR3 DNA reads TGTGCCAGCAGCCAAGATCTGTACCAAGAGACCCAGTACTTC.